The source of this T cell receptor beta chain is a study of CD8 T cells in ankylosing spondylitis (TCRdb year 2017). At the level of the whole study: To find TCR variants linked to disease, the study profiled T cell receptor beta repertoires in ankylosing spondylitis patients and healthy donors. The full study cohort was made up of over 20 ankylosing spondylitis patients and 108 healthy donors. Peripheral blood was sampled, and synovial fluid was additionally collected from ankylosing spondylitis patients.

The reads were generated on an Illumina HiSeq 2500. TCR beta libraries were prepared by quantitative 5'-RACE with molecular barcodes. The original pipeline was this. A new computational method, built on a probabilistic model of VDJ rearrangement, was used to identify disease-linked TCR variants. TCRdb trimmed the raw reads at Q25, called clones with MiXCR and kept productive beta chains. Rows merge per CDR3 protein into single entries with the most common DNA and genes. In this record, the V and J calls reflect TCRdb's handling and not the investigators' own analysis. The sample table shows 250,000 to 350,000 distinct CDR3 sequences, and 20% are seen once. 7.5% to 9.5% of the sample is taken by the ten largest. This clonotype was counted between two and nine times. Its recognized antigen is unknown. Per-base qualities were not stored, and no clone one base away is much larger. The paper's findings and limits, for the study overall: A TCR beta motif of 8 or 9 highly homologous amino acid variants appeared characteristic of blood from ankylosing spondylitis patients. Some motif variants were previously reported in synovial fluid and blood of reactive arthritis patients, suggesting common disease-initiation mechanisms. A CD8+ phenotype was shown by the disease-linked clones, which were found at relatively low frequencies in peripheral blood. According to the report, matched synovial fluid samples from ankylosing spondylitis patients were significantly enriched for the disease-linked clones.

This receptor was identified in a male donor with ankylosing spondylitis or in good health (not recorded which). Sequencing was performed on blood, either unsorted or a sorted T cell fraction (not recorded which).

In nucleotides, the sequence is TGCAGTGCTAGCCTGACAGGGGGCGCCGATCAGCCCCAGCATTTT. It translates to CSASLTGGADQPQHF. This sequence uses TRBV20-1 and TRBJ1-5; 10 of the junction bases match TRBD1. The CDR3, from cysteine to phenylalanine, totals 15 residues. This entry keeps only the CDR3 DNA: 45 bases, framed from base 1. CDR1 and CDR2 are drawn from the germline V gene (reference sequence): DFQATT, SNEGSKA. At the junction V is shortened by 3 bases and J by 5 bases; bases outside the gene matches: 7.